This TCR beta chain was recovered during a study of cytomegalovirus exposure and HLA in healthy donors. Across the study: An early release of data contained approximately 80 million unique TCRs, which came from HLA-typed donors. Study-wide points: A highly shared variant cluster was judged a likely technical artifact. Later on, an analysis tied approximately 17,000 TCR beta sequences to HLA alleles at 0.05 false discovery rate.

The PCR made use of 60 Vbeta and 13 Jbeta primers. Sequencing used immunoSEQ multiplex PCR; TCRdb keeps in-frame clones, though not all of them. The data show around 160,000 clones, 60% to 85% seen once. Trimming removed 4 bases from V and 6 bases from J; junction bases left unmatched: 1. CDR1 and CDR2 (germline): SEHNR, FQNEAQ (reference sequence). This CDR3 is built from 12 residues. As to this clone: The antigen is unknown.

In nominal health when sampled, donors likely had unrecorded immune exposures nonetheless. Material for sequencing was PBMCs. The chain employs TRBV7-9 and TRBJ1-1; 8 bases agree with TRBD1. This sequence originates from a man aged 40-55 years in good health and CMV-seropositive. The CDR3 loop is CASSWTGSEAFF. CDR3 bases: TGTGCCAGCAGCTGGACAGGGTCTGAAGCTTTCTTT.